This is a list of T cell receptor beta chains from one sample in a study of blood T cell repertoires in COVID-19. The method was immunoSEQ multiplex PCR; TCRdb's version includes in-frame clones alone and lacks a portion of them. The table has 250,000 to 350,000 clones, approximately 91% seen once. The sample taken for sequencing was peripheral blood. The receptors stem from a woman in her thirties or forties who had recovered from COVID-19. Each CDR3 is given with its conserved first and last residue. The D gene is left open where the match is weak. Expanded clones get a size class; other rows say once, few or many, or leave the size out.

D,J,V,length,size,DNA,CDR3
-,TRBJ1-2,TRBV6-5,14,-,TGTGCCAGCAGTCCTCTAGAACTGTCGGGAGGCTACACCTTC,CASSPLELSGGYTF
TRBD2,TRBJ2-1,TRBV11-2,14,-,TGTGCCAGCAGCTGGGCTAGCGGGAGTAATGAGCAGTTCTTC,CASSWASGSNEQFF
TRBD1,TRBJ1-1,TRBV2,16,-,TGTGCCAGCATTGGACAGGGGGCTTTCGTGAACACTGAAGCTTTCTTT,CASIGQGAFVNTEAFF
-,TRBJ1-2,TRBV5-1,16,few,TGCGCCAGCAGCTTGGCCGGACAGAGCTCTATGGGGGGCTACACCTTC,CASSLAGQSSMGGYTF
TRBD1,TRBJ1-2,TRBV2,12,-,TGTGCCAGAGGGGGACAGGGCTATGGCTACACCTTC,CARGGQGYGYTF
-,TRBJ2-3,TRBV10-3,16,-,TGTGCCATCAGCGAATTCGAGGCCACTAGCACAGATACGCAGTATTTT,CAISEFEATSTDTQYF
-,TRBJ1-1,TRBV11-1,13,-,TGTGCCAGCAGCGTATTGACAGCCGCTGAAGCTTTCTTT,CASSVLTAAEAFF
TRBD1,TRBJ2-2,TRBV7-9,14,-,TGTGCCAGCAGCCGCGGACAGGGCAGCGGGGAGCTGTTTTTT,CASSRGQGSGELFF
-,TRBJ2-7,TRBV27,12,-,TGTGCCAGCAGTTACAGAGGGTCCGAGCAGTACTTC,CASSYRGSEQYF
-,TRBJ1-5,TRBV10-2,14,-,TGCGCCAGCAAGGCCACAGGGAGCAATCAGCCCCAGCATTTT,CASKATGSNQPQHF
TRBD1,TRBJ2-3,TRBV5-4,15,-,TGTGCCAGCAGGCGCCGGGACAGGGTGATGGATACGCAGTATTTT,CASRRRDRVMDTQYF
TRBD2,TRBJ2-7,TRBV6-5,15,-,TGTGCCAGCAGTTCTCTAGCGGAGAGCTCCTACGAGCAGTACTTC,CASSSLAESSYEQYF
TRBD2,TRBJ2-1,TRBV4-1,20,once,TGCGCCAGCAGCCAAGACAGGGGACTAGCGGTACCTAGCTCCTACAATGAGCAGTTCTTC,CASSQDRGLAVPSSYNEQFF
TRBD1,TRBJ2-7,TRBV7-9,14,-,TGTGCCAGCAGCTTAACTACAGGGGGCGACGAGCAGTACTTC,CASSLTTGGDEQYF
-,TRBJ1-5,TRBV10-3,14,once,TGTGCCATCAGTGAGTCGCAAGCGAATCAGCCCCAGCATTTT,CAISESQANQPQHF
TRBD2,TRBJ2-1,TRBV28,18,-,TGTGCCAGCAGTTCATACGGGGCTAGCGGGAAAGTTTTCAATGAGCAGTTCTTC,CASSSYGASGKVFNEQFF
-,TRBJ1-1,TRBV7-7,13,few,TGTGCCAGCAGCTCCGGGGTGAACACTGAAGCTTTCTTT,CASSSGVNTEAFF
-,TRBJ1-2,TRBV5-4,13,-,TGTGCCAGCAGCTCCGCGGAGGGTCGGGGCTACACCTTC,CASSSAEGRGYTF
-,TRBJ1-2,TRBV11-2,15,-,TGTGCCAGCAGCCCAAGGACAGTATACAACTATGGCTACACCTTC,CASSPRTVYNYGYTF
-,TRBJ1-1,TRBV10-3,14,-,TGTGCCATCAGTGAGTCTGGGGCCAACACTGAAGCTTTCTTT,CAISESGANTEAFF
-,TRBJ2-2,TRBV5-4,15,-,TGTGCCAGCAGCTGGGCAGGGGCCCTCACCGGGGAGCTGTTTTTT,CASSWAGALTGELFF
TRBD2,TRBJ2-1,TRBV27,16,once,TGTGCCAGCAGTTTACGGGTGGCGGGAGGCTACAATGAGCAGTTCTTC,CASSLRVAGGYNEQFF
-,TRBJ2-2,TRBV19,14,-,TGTGCCAGTAGCCGACAGAAATACACCGGGGAGCTGTTTTTT,CASSRQKYTGELFF
TRBD1,TRBJ1-5,TRBV28,17,-,TGTGCCAGCAGTTTACGCGGGACAGGGGTTGGCAATCAGCCCCAGCATTTT,CASSLRGTGVGNQPQHF
-,TRBJ1-1,TRBV5-1,14,-,TGCGCCAGCAGCTTGGGCGTTCAGAACACTGAAGCTTTCTTT,CASSLGVQNTEAFF
TRBD2,TRBJ2-4,TRBV9,16,-,TGTGCCAGCAGCGCATCGCAGACTAGCGGGTTAAACATTCAGTACTTC,CASSASQTSGLNIQYF